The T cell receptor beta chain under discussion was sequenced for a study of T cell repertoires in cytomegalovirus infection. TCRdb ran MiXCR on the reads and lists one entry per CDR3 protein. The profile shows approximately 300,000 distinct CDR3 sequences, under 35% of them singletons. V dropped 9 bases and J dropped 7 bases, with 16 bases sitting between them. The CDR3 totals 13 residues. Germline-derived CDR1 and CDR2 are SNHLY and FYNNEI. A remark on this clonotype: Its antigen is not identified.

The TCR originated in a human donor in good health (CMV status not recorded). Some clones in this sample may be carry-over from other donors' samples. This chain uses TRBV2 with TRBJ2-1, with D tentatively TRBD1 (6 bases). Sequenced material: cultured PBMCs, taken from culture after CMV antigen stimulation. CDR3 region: CARQNRDRNEQFF. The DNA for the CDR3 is TGTGCCAGACAGAACAGGGATAGAAATGAGCAGTTCTTC.